A selection of T cell receptor beta chains follows, all from one sample in a study of T-cell reconstitution after alpha-beta-depleted transplantation in children. MiXCR was run by TCRdb on the PCR reads, yielding one entry per CDR3 protein. The table lists 400,000 to 500,000 distinct CDR3 sequences, about 11% of them singletons. The material sequenced was PBMCs from the stem cell graft donor, taken from the stem cell graft. Every receptor here comes from a human donor who donated a stem cell graft to a child with acute myeloid leukemia. Both conserved end residues are part of each CDR3. The order of the fields is J gene, V gene, clone size, D gene, CDR3 protein, CDR3 DNA. D genes are given only for firm matches. Part of the rows lack a size; the others show once, few, many or a class for expanded clones.

J gene: TRBJ2-7; V gene: TRBV11-3; clone size: .; D gene: TRBD2; CDR3 protein: CASSLTSVDESYEQYF; CDR3 DNA: TGTGCCAGCAGCCTAACTAGCGTCGATGAATCCTACGAGCAGTACTTC
J gene: TRBJ2-3; V gene: TRBV20-1; clone size: once; D gene: TRBD2; CDR3 protein: CCATGTSGRPRADTQYF; CDR3 DNA: TGCTGTGCAACCGGGACTAGCGGGAGGCCGAGGGCAGATACGCAGTATTTT
J gene: TRBJ2-3; V gene: TRBV7-9; clone size: .; D gene: TRBD2; CDR3 protein: CASTGLAFDTQYF; CDR3 DNA: TGTGCCAGCACGGGACTAGCCTTTGATACGCAGTATTTT
J gene: TRBJ1-1; V gene: TRBV5-1; clone size: few; D gene: .; CDR3 protein: CASSWGGEGTEAFF; CDR3 DNA: TGCGCCAGCAGCTGGGGGGGGGAAGGCACTGAAGCTTTCTTT
J gene: TRBJ2-5; V gene: TRBV5-6; clone size: many; D gene: .; CDR3 protein: CASSLAGTQYF; CDR3 DNA: TGTGCCAGCAGCTTGGCAGGAACCCAGTACTTC
J gene: TRBJ2-3; V gene: TRBV10-3; clone size: many; D gene: .; CDR3 protein: CAISVMIGTDTQYF; CDR3 DNA: TGTGCCATCAGTGTAATGATCGGCACAGATACGCAGTATTTT
J gene: TRBJ2-3; V gene: TRBV12-3/TRBV12-4; clone size: .; D gene: TRBD2; CDR3 protein: CASSLALTGGPNTQYF; CDR3 DNA: TGTGCCAGCAGTTTAGCGCTAACGGGGGGGCCCAATACGCAGTATTTT
J gene: TRBJ2-3; V gene: TRBV12-3/TRBV12-4; clone size: .; D gene: TRBD2; CDR3 protein: CASSPLAGGADTQYF; CDR3 DNA: TGTGCCAGCAGCCCTCTAGCGGGAGGCGCAGATACGCAGTATTTT
J gene: TRBJ2-2; V gene: TRBV30; clone size: .; D gene: .; CDR3 protein: CAWSAGRIGELFF; CDR3 DNA: TGTGCCTGGAGTGCAGGGCGGATCGGGGAGCTGTTTTTT
J gene: TRBJ2-5; V gene: TRBV12-3/TRBV12-4; clone size: many; D gene: .; CDR3 protein: CASSSAGFETQYF; CDR3 DNA: TGTGCCAGCAGTTCAGCAGGGTTCGAGACCCAGTACTTC
J gene: TRBJ2-3; V gene: TRBV5-6; clone size: few; D gene: .; CDR3 protein: CASSAITTDTQYF; CDR3 DNA: TGTGCCAGCAGCGCAATCACCACAGATACGCAGTATTTT
J gene: TRBJ2-2; V gene: TRBV6-1; clone size: few; D gene: .; CDR3 protein: CASSETGMLYTGELFF; CDR3 DNA: TGTGCCAGCAGTGAAACGGGGATGCTTTACACCGGGGAGCTGTTTTTT
J gene: TRBJ2-1; V gene: TRBV9; clone size: .; D gene: .; CDR3 protein: CASSVGQGDNEQFF; CDR3 DNA: TGTGCCAGCAGCGTAGGCCAGGGTGACAATGAGCAGTTCTTC
J gene: TRBJ2-5; V gene: TRBV5-1; clone size: few; D gene: TRBD2; CDR3 protein: CASSLAREGLVGETQYF; CDR3 DNA: TGCGCCAGCAGCTTGGCGCGGGAGGGCCTTGTCGGAGAGACCCAGTACTTC
J gene: TRBJ2-1; V gene: TRBV20-1; clone size: few; D gene: TRBD2; CDR3 protein: CSARFPSGNEQFF; CDR3 DNA: TGCAGTGCTAGGTTTCCTAGCGGCAATGAGCAGTTCTTC
J gene: TRBJ1-2; V gene: TRBV11-2; clone size: .; D gene: TRBD1; CDR3 protein: CASSLEQGHYGYTF; CDR3 DNA: TGTGCCAGCAGCTTGGAACAGGGGCACTATGGCTACACCTTC
J gene: TRBJ2-2; V gene: TRBV6-5; clone size: many; D gene: .; CDR3 protein: CASSHGEDGELFF; CDR3 DNA: TGTGCCAGCAGCCACGGAGAGGACGGGGAGCTGTTTTTT
J gene: TRBJ2-7; V gene: TRBV29-1; clone size: few; D gene: TRBD1; CDR3 protein: CSAKGQQNSEQYF; CDR3 DNA: TGCAGCGCTAAGGGACAGCAAAACTCCGAGCAGTACTTC
J gene: TRBJ2-2; V gene: TRBV12-3/TRBV12-4; clone size: many; D gene: .; CDR3 protein: CASRRTIGELFF; CDR3 DNA: TGTGCCAGCAGACGGACGATCGGGGAGCTGTTTTTT
J gene: TRBJ2-3; V gene: TRBV5-1; clone size: .; D gene: .; CDR3 protein: CASTKGGGTTDTQYF; CDR3 DNA: TGCGCCAGCACAAAGGGGGGCGGAACCACAGATACGCAGTATTTT
J gene: TRBJ2-1; V gene: TRBV4-2; clone size: .; D gene: .; CDR3 protein: CASSQDRSTYNEQFF; CDR3 DNA: TGTGCCAGCAGCCAAGATCGGAGTACCTACAATGAGCAGTTCTTC
J gene: TRBJ2-1; V gene: TRBV12-3/TRBV12-4; clone size: .; D gene: TRBD1; CDR3 protein: CASRKPGQNNEQFF; CDR3 DNA: TGTGCCAGCAGAAAACCGGGACAGAACAATGAGCAGTTCTTC
J gene: TRBJ2-5; V gene: TRBV29-1; clone size: few; D gene: .; CDR3 protein: CSVEPPWLRDSFDRAQYF; CDR3 DNA: TGCAGCGTTGAGCCACCCTGGCTCCGGGACTCCTTCGATCGGGCCCAGTACTTC
J gene: TRBJ1-2; V gene: TRBV10-2; clone size: many; D gene: .; CDR3 protein: CASSEGGNYGYTF; CDR3 DNA: TGCGCCAGCAGTGAAGGGGGAAACTATGGCTACACCTTC
J gene: TRBJ2-7; V gene: TRBV21-1; clone size: .; D gene: .; CDR3 protein: CASSTRAGGGLEQYF; CDR3 DNA: TGTGCCAGCAGCACCCGAGCGGGAGGGGGTTTGGAGCAGTACTTC
J gene: TRBJ1-2; V gene: TRBV27; clone size: few; D gene: .; CDR3 protein: CASSLSEGLVYGYTF; CDR3 DNA: TGTGCCAGCAGTTTATCAGAGGGACTTGTCTATGGCTACACCTTC
J gene: TRBJ2-1; V gene: TRBV5-6; clone size: .; D gene: .; CDR3 protein: CASSKQWSEQFF; CDR3 DNA: TGTGCCAGCAGCAAACAGTGGAGTGAGCAGTTCTTC
J gene: TRBJ2-7; V gene: TRBV6-1; clone size: few; D gene: .; CDR3 protein: CASYGQPSYEQYF; CDR3 DNA: TGTGCCAGCTATGGGCAGCCTTCCTACGAGCAGTACTTC
J gene: TRBJ2-1; V gene: TRBV9; clone size: .; D gene: .; CDR3 protein: CASRPGDALGSEQFF; CDR3 DNA: TGTGCCAGCAGGCCTGGGGACGCTCTGGGAAGTGAGCAGTTCTTC
J gene: TRBJ2-3; V gene: TRBV12-3/TRBV12-4; clone size: few; D gene: TRBD2; CDR3 protein: CASNLAGGPIDTQYF; CDR3 DNA: TGTGCCAGCAATCTAGCGGGGGGGCCAATAGATACGCAGTATTTT
J gene: TRBJ2-2; V gene: TRBV9; clone size: few; D gene: .; CDR3 protein: CASSVAGVFGELFF; CDR3 DNA: TGTGCCAGCAGCGTAGCGGGAGTTTTCGGGGAGCTGTTTTTT
J gene: TRBJ1-4; V gene: TRBV4-1; clone size: .; D gene: .; CDR3 protein: CASSARDTFGEKLFF; CDR3 DNA: TGCGCCAGCAGCGCCCGGGACACGTTCGGTGAAAAACTGTTTTTT
J gene: TRBJ2-7; V gene: TRBV10-3; clone size: few; D gene: TRBD1; CDR3 protein: CAISASGGADEQYF; CDR3 DNA: TGTGCCATCAGTGCATCAGGGGGCGCGGACGAGCAGTACTTC
J gene: TRBJ2-5; V gene: TRBV5-1; clone size: medium-sized; D gene: .; CDR3 protein: CASSLGMETQYF; CDR3 DNA: TGCGCCAGCAGCTTGGGCATGGAGACCCAGTACTTC
J gene: TRBJ2-3; V gene: TRBV7-2; clone size: few; D gene: .; CDR3 protein: CASSLESARTDTQYF; CDR3 DNA: TGTGCCAGCAGCTTAGAGAGTGCCCGCACAGATACGCAGTATTTT
J gene: TRBJ2-3; V gene: TRBV2; clone size: once; D gene: .; CDR3 protein: CASSPRTAVLTDTQYF; CDR3 DNA: TGTGCCAGCAGTCCCAGGACGGCGGTCCTCACAGATACGCAGTATTTT
J gene: TRBJ1-4; V gene: TRBV7-2; clone size: once; D gene: TRBD1; CDR3 protein: CASSAGTAEKLFF; CDR3 DNA: TGTGCCAGCAGTGCCGGGACAGCCGAAAAACTGTTTTTT
J gene: TRBJ1-1; V gene: TRBV5-1; clone size: few; D gene: .; CDR3 protein: CASSLVEGRNTEAFF; CDR3 DNA: TGCGCCAGCAGCTTGGTTGAGGGAAGGAATACTGAAGCTTTCTTT
J gene: TRBJ1-1; V gene: TRBV12-3/TRBV12-4; clone size: .; D gene: .; CDR3 protein: CASSPLWISEAFF; CDR3 DNA: TGTGCCAGCAGTCCCCTGTGGATATCTGAAGCTTTCTTT